The sequence of this TCR beta chain was determined in a study of shared clonotypes between healthy human individuals. Using immunoSEQ multiplex PCR, the repertoire was profiled, and TCRdb retains in-frame clones only, with some absent. The data contain about 2.3 million clones, around 92% of them singletons. Looked up from germline, CDR1 is MNHEY and CDR2 is SMNVEV (reference sequence). This CDR3 is 14 amino acids long. J was trimmed by 7 bases and V by 8 bases; bases with no gene match: 13. The chain is built from TRBV27 and TRBJ1-1, with 7 bases identical to TRBD1. Material for sequencing was naive CD4+ T cells from PBMCs. Subset specified: CD45RA+ positively selected. The receptor's source is a man younger than 30 in good health. Some clones in this sample may be carry-over from other donors' samples. The CDR3 spells CASRKRGGAFEAFF. The CDR3 DNA follows: TGTGCCAGCCGGAAGAGAGGGGGCGCGTTTGAAGCTTTCTTT.